This T cell receptor beta chain is drawn from a study of cytomegalovirus exposure and HLA in healthy donors. The PCR ran on 60 Vbeta and 13 Jbeta primers. Measured with immunoSEQ multiplex PCR; TCRdb has only the in-frame clones, and not every one. The table includes fewer than 140,000 clones, roughly four fifths detected once. The study, taken as a whole, reports: As immune exposure information, only CMV serostatus was available. Of the V segments, some could not be distinguished, including TRBV6-2 and TRBV6-3, and were excluded. Trimming of TCR beta V- and J-genes showed a link, identified in a later analysis, to a missense DCLRE1C variant. According to reports, the classifier identified cytomegalovirus status with high specificity and sensitivity.

A remark on this clone: Antigen: not known.

V shed 5 bases and J shed 0 bases, with 13 bases lying between them. Looked up from germline, CDR1 is SEHNR and CDR2 is FQNEAQ (reference sequence). The CDR3 covers 15 residues. The J gene is TRBJ1-1, the V gene TRBV7-9; no firm D call. Sequenced input: PBMCs. This clonotype was obtained from a middle-aged man in good health and CMV-seronegative. The CDR3 bases are TGTGCCAGCAGCCCCCCCGGACTGATGAACACTGAAGCTTTCTTT. Translating it yields CASSPPGLMNTEAFF.